One sample yielded the 9 T cell receptor beta chains listed below, sequenced in a study of shared clonotypes between healthy human individuals. Measured with immunoSEQ multiplex PCR; TCRdb has only the in-frame clones, and not every one. The table shows 2,500,000 or so clones, with approximately 90% occurring only once. The source material was naive CD4+ T cells from PBMCs. Indicated subset: CD45RA+ positively selected. The origin of the receptors is a man between 18 and 29 years old in good health. Some clones in this sample may be carry-over from other donors' samples.

The chain has TRBV7-9 and TRBJ2-5; 8 positions agree with TRBD2. Germline V gives CDR1 SEHNR, CDR2 FQNEAQ (reference sequence). Trimming took 3 bases from V and 3 from J; bases not matched to a gene: 3. The CDR3 has 14 residues. The CDR3 spells CASSFAGGKETQYF. CDR3 nucleotide sequence: TGTGCCAGCAGCTTTGCGGGAGGAAAAGAGACCCAGTACTTC.

This clone appeared a single time. CDR3 coding DNA: TGCAGCGTTGACGGGGAACTTGACCTCACAGATACGCAGTATTTT. It codes for CSVDGELDLTDTQYF. The chain is built from TRBV29-1 and TRBJ2-3, with a weak D call TRBD2 (5 bases). Germline values: CDR1 SQVTM, CDR2 ANQGSEA. The V and J ends lost 3 bases and 2 bases respectively, with 15 bases between them. The CDR3 loop spans 15 amino acids.

The V and J genes are TRBV6-4 and TRBJ2-2; D is unresolved. V lost 2 bases and J lost 1, with 5 bases in between. CDR1 is MRHNA, CDR2 SNTAGT, per germline. The CDR3 is made up of 14 amino acids. The CDR3 DNA is TGTGCCAGCAGTGACAGTGAGAACACCGGGGAGCTGTTTTTT. It specifies CASSDSENTGELFF.

In regard to this clone: Other DNA sequences in this specimen translate into the identical CDR3. The chain couples TRBV2 to TRBJ1-5, with D possibly TRBD1 on 6 matching bases. In germline, CDR1 is SNHLY, CDR2 FYNNEI. The CDR3 extends over 14 amino acids. The V end lost 6 bases, the J end lost 0 bases, and 9 bases lay between the germline ends. CDR3 sequence: CASRGQNSNQPQHF. In nucleotides, the CDR3 is TGTGCCAGCAGAGGACAGAATAGCAATCAGCCCCAGCATTTT.

This chain uses TRBV6-6 with TRBJ2-1; 9 nucleotides align to TRBD2. Germline assignment: CDR1 MNHNY and CDR2 SVGAGI (reference sequence). With 5 bases clipped from V and 9 bases from J, the junction kept 14 bases outside the gene matches. The CDR3 is made up of 16 amino acids. The CDR3 here is CASSRQWREGPREQFF. The CDR3 region has the DNA TGTGCCAGCAGTAGGCAATGGCGGGAGGGCCCACGTGAGCAGTTCTTC.

This clone was detected only a few times. This chain links TRBV18 with TRBJ1-1, with TRBD1 matching 8 bases. This CDR3 is built from 13 residues. Germline trimming cut 6 bases from V and 6 bases from J; bases unmatched to any gene: 6. Germline values: CDR1 KGHSH, CDR2 LQKENI. The CDR3: CASSLGQASEAFF. The CDR3 coding sequence is TGTGCCAGCTCGCTGGGACAGGCGTCTGAAGCTTTCTTT.

As to this clone: Other DNA sequences within the sample encode an identical CDR3. V usage is TRBV7-2 and J usage is TRBJ2-7; D ambiguous. V lost 1 base and J 4 bases, leaving 2 bases between the germline ends. Germline CDR1 is SGHTA and CDR2 is FQGNSA. The CDR3 length is 11 residues. The CDR3 is CASSLEYEQYF. CDR3 sequence (DNA): TGTGCCAGCAGCTTAGAGTACGAGCAGTACTTC.

This clone was counted only a few times. The chain employs TRBV5-1 and TRBJ1-4; D remains unclear. CDR1 and CDR2 from the germline V gene are SGHRS and YFSETQ. V was pared by 0 bases and J by 0 bases, with 6 bases between. This CDR3 comprises 15 residues. CDR3 protein: CASSLVVATNEKLFF. CDR3 nucleotides: TGCGCCAGCAGCTTGGTAGTTGCAACTAATGAAAAACTGTTTTTT.

The gene calls are TRBV6-1 and TRBJ2-5; D gene unclear. Germline V gene lookup returns CDR1 MNHNS and CDR2 SASEGT. The V gene lost 4 bases and the J gene lost 5 bases, with 20 bases spanning the gap. This CDR3 has 16 amino acids. The CDR3 loop is CASSGPPGLQFETQYF. The CDR3 region has the DNA TGTGCCAGCAGTGGTCCCCCGGGCCTCCAATTCGAGACCCAGTACTTC.